This TCR beta chain emerged from a study of T cells expressing NK-cell markers. Overall study: Beta-chain profiling covered CD3+CD56+NKG2C+, CD3+CD56+NKG2C- and CD3+CD56-NKG2C+ sorted subsets.

Germline-derived CDR1 and CDR2 are MNHEY and SVGEGT. The CDR3 length is 17 residues. Researchers built TCR beta cDNA using 5'RACE template switching with UMIs. Using the 5' RACE reads, TCRdb records one entry per CDR3 protein without DNA. This sample's clone table lists 350,000 to 500,000 distinct CDR3 sequences. The V call is TRBV6-2 or TRBV6-3, the J call TRBJ1-6; absent DNA, TCRdb's TRBD1 call cannot be checked. The source material was blood T cells: a sorted CD56 or NKG2C T cell subset, CD4+ or CD8+ T cells, or bulk PBMC T cells (not recorded which). The sequence was collected from a woman between 18 and 70 years old in good health. CDR3 loop: CASSYVGGRRGHSPLHF.